The 9 T cell receptor beta chains given below trace back to one sample, sequenced in a study of blood T cell repertoires in COVID-19 (dated by TCRdb to 2018 to 2021). The library was prepared using the immunoSEQ multiplex PCR assay. The immuneACCESS repertoire file appears here via TCRdb, limited to in-frame rearrangements. These files lack a portion of the clones; in checked studies, under half of the deficit traces to unresolved V genes, and the cause of the others is not known. The sample table holds some 130,000 clones, of which 86% were seen once. The leading ten clones occupy roughly 2.3% of the sample. The specimen was PBMCs or T cells enriched from blood (not recorded which). The receptors were gathered from a woman in her forties or fifties who had recovered from COVID-19.

This clone was seen only a few times. J is TRBJ2-7 and V is TRBV30, with 7 nucleotides matching TRBD1. The CDR3 contains 16 residues. CDR1 is GTSNPN, CDR2 SVGIG, per germline (reference sequence). With 1 base clipped from V and 2 bases from J, the junction kept 11 bases outside the gene matches. CDR3 residues: CAWSERVGQATYEQYF. The DNA for the CDR3 is TGTGCCTGGAGTGAAAGGGTAGGACAGGCGACCTACGAGCAGTACTTC.

V usage is TRBV5-6 and J usage is TRBJ1-5; 7 nucleotides align to TRBD1. Germline V gene sequence: CDR1 SGHDT, CDR2 YYEEEE. The CDR3 spans 14 residues. Losses at the gene ends were 4 bases for V and 4 bases for J; bases not matched to a gene: 5. CDR3: CASSQVGQNQPQHF. The CDR3 DNA reads TGTGCCAGCAGCCAAGTGGGACAGAATCAGCCCCAGCATTTT.

This sequence joins TRBV7-3 and TRBJ2-2; a possible D gene is TRBD1 (5 bases). CDR1 and CDR2 (germline): SGHTA, FQGTGA. The CDR3 covers 15 residues. V lost 2 bases and J lost 5, with 12 bases in between. Written as DNA, the CDR3 is TGTGCCAGCAGCTTAGGGGCGTCCTGGACCGGGGAGCTGTTTTTT. This translates into CASSLGASWTGELFF.

The rearrangement uses TRBV10-3 and TRBJ2-2, with 8 bases lining up with TRBD1. Germline CDR1 reads ENHRY; CDR2 reads SYGVKD. The CDR3 is 16 residues long. The ends lost 6 bases at V and 0 bases at J; junction bases unmatched: 6. As DNA, the CDR3 is TGTGCCATCAGGACAGGGGTTTCCGCGAACACCGGGGAGCTGTTTTTT. This translates into CAIRTGVSANTGELFF.

This rearrangement joins TRBV6-5 to TRBJ2-2; TRBD1 aligns across 7 bases. There are 14 residues in the CDR3. CDR1 and CDR2 (germline): MNHEY, SVGAGI. The V and J ends lost 6 bases and 5 bases, in that order; junction bases with no gene match: 6. The CDR3 bases are TGTGCCAGCAGACCGGGACAGATAACCGGGGAGCTGTTTTTT. This encodes CASRPGQITGELFF.

V and J are TRBV6-5 and TRBJ2-7; 8 bases are shared with TRBD1. V lost 6 bases to trimming and J lost 1 base; unmatched junction nucleotides: 2. The CDR3 is 13 residues long. The V gene's germline CDR1 is MNHEY and CDR2 SVGAGI. CDR3 amino acids: CASRGTGSYEQYF. As DNA, the CDR3 is TGTGCCAGCAGAGGGACAGGATCCTACGAGCAGTACTTC.

This CDR3 is CASSVAPDRSGELFF. CDR3 DNA: TGTGCCAGCAGCGTAGCCCCAGACAGGTCCGGGGAGCTGTTTTTT. This chain joins TRBV9 and TRBJ2-2, with a tentative D call TRBD1 (6 bases). Trimming took off 0 bases at V and 6 bases at J, with 12 bases between the two ends. Germline CDR1 SGDLS, CDR2 YYNGEE. CDR3 length: 15 residues.

The chain has TRBV3-1 (or the pseudogene TRBV3-2) and TRBJ1-1; possibly TRBD1 for D (6 bases). The CDR3 loop spans 19 amino acids. Germline lookup yields CDR1 LGHDT and CDR2 YNNKEL (reference sequence). The ends were cut back, 1 base at V and 1 base at J, with 22 bases in the middle. The CDR3 sequence is CASSQGTVPSVWENTEAFF. DNA of the CDR3: TGTGCCAGCAGCCAAGGGACAGTCCCCTCTGTTTGGGAGAACACTGAAGCTTTCTTT.

This clone was recorded only once. The chain is built from TRBV19 and TRBJ1-5; no definite D call. CDR3 length: 14 residues. Trimming took 3 bases from V and 5 from J, leaving 11 bases between them. The germline CDR1 and CDR2 sequences are LNHDA and SQIVND (reference sequence). The DNA of the CDR3 is TGTGCCAGTAGTATCGAATACGGGGATCAGCCCCAGCATTTT. Encoded protein: CASSIEYGDQPQHF.